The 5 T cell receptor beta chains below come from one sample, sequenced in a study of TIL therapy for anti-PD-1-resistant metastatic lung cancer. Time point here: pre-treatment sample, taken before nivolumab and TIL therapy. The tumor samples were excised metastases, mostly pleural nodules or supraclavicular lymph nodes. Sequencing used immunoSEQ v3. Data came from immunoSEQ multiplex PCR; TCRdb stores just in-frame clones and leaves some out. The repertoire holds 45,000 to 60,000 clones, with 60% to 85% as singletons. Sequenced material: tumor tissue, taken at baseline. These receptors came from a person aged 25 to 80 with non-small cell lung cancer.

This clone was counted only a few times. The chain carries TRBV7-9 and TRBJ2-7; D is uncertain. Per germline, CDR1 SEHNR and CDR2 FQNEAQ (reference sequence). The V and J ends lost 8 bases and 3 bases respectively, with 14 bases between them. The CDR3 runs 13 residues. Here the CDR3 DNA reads TGTGCCAGCGCCCCTGGTAACAGCTACGAGCAGTACTTC. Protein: CASAPGNSYEQYF.

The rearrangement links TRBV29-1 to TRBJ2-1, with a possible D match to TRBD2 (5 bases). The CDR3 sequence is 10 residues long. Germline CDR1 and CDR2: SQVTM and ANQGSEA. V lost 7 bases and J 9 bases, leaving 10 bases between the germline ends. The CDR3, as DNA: TGCAGCGCTGCACGGGGTGAGCAGTTCTTC. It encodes CSAARGEQFF.

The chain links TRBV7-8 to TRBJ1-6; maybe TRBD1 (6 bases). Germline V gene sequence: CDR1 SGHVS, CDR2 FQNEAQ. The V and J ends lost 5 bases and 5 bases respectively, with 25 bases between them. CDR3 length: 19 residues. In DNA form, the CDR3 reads TGTGCCAGCAGCCCAGCCGTGGTTTGGTCTCACAGGGATAATTCACCCCTCCACTTT. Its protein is CASSPAVVWSHRDNSPLHF.

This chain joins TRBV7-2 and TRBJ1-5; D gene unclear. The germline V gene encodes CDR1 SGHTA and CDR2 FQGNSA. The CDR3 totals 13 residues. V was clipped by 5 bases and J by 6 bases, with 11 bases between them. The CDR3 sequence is CASSGPGGQPQHF. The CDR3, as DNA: TGTGCCAGCAGCGGACCCGGAGGTCAGCCCCAGCATTTT.

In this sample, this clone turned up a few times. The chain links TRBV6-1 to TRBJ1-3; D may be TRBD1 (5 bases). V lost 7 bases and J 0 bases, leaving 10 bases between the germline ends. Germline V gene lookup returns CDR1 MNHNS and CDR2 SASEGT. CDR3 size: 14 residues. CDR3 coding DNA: TGTGCCAGCACCGCCGGGGCCTCTGGAAACACCATATATTTT. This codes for CASTAGASGNTIYF.